These 11 T cell receptor beta chains share one sample of origin, sequenced in a study of shared clonotypes between healthy human individuals. Sequenced by immunoSEQ multiplex PCR; TCRdb stores in-frame clones only, minus some. This table holds around 2,000,000 clones, approximately 94% found once. CD45RO negativity and positive selection for CCR7 defined naive CD8 cells, a population that excluded terminally differentiated effector memory CD45RA+ cells. The source material was naive CD8+ T cells sorted from blood. Receptors were obtained from a man aged 18 to 29 in good health.

The V call is TRBV10-2, the J call TRBJ2-5; TRBD1 or TRBD2 may be the D gene (5 bases each). The length of the CDR3 is 13 residues. CDR1 and CDR2 from the germline V gene are WSHSY and SAAADI. V dropped 3 bases and J dropped 5 bases, with 10 bases sitting between them. The CDR3 DNA is TGCGCCAGCAGTGATGCCGGGACCGAGACCCAGTACTTC. Its protein product is CASSDAGTETQYF.

The chain couples TRBV7-6 to TRBJ2-3; a possible D gene is TRBD1 (5 bases). Germline-derived CDR1 and CDR2 are SGHVS and FNYEAQ. Trimming took 5 bases from V and 1 from J, leaving 13 bases between them. The CDR3 covers 15 residues. This chain's CDR3 is CASSPGLGGTDTQYF. The CDR3 DNA sequence: TGTGCCAGCAGCCCAGGGTTGGGCGGCACAGATACGCAGTATTTT.

The chain employs TRBV7-6 and TRBJ2-7; D gene unclear. V lost 7 bases to trimming and J lost 5 bases, with 24 bases between them. This CDR3 is 16 amino acids long. Germline lookup yields CDR1 SGHVS and CDR2 FNYEAQ. The CDR3 sequence: CASTLYQNTPWDEQYF. The CDR3 region has the DNA TGTGCCAGCACCCTTTATCAAAACACGCCTTGGGACGAGCAGTACTTC.

The gene calls are TRBV7-8 and TRBJ1-2; D is unresolved. The CDR3 contains 16 residues. Germline V gene sequence: CDR1 SGHVS, CDR2 FQNEAQ. Trimming removed 4 bases at V and 3 bases at J, with 18 bases between. The CDR3: CASSSPRLPDYYGYTF. The CDR3 DNA sequence: TGTGCCAGCAGCTCCCCAAGGCTGCCAGACTACTATGGCTACACCTTC.

The V gene is TRBV7-9, the J gene TRBJ2-1; weak D call: TRBD2 (5 bases). CDR1 is SEHNR and CDR2 is FQNEAQ in the germline V gene (reference sequence). Trimming stripped 6 bases from V and 5 bases from J, with 11 bases between. The CDR3 covers 13 residues. CDR3 DNA sequence: TGTGCCAGCAGATCGGAGGTCCACAATGAGCAGTTCTTC. It yields the protein CASRSEVHNEQFF.

This clone was observed a single time. The rearrangement joins TRBV4-1 to TRBJ2-5; 12 bases line up with TRBD2. The V and J ends lost 0 bases and 5 bases, in that order; junction bases with no gene match: 7. The germline V gene encodes CDR1 MGHRA and CDR2 YSYEKL. This CDR3 is 17 amino acids long. For the CDR3, the DNA is TGCGCCAGCAGCCAAGAGGGTTCTAGCGGGGGGGCGGAGACCCAGTACTTC. As protein: CASSQEGSSGGAETQYF.

This chain uses TRBV4-3 with TRBJ2-3; 9 bases are shared with TRBD2. V gave up 2 bases and J gave up 1 base; unmatched junction bases: 10. Germline CDR1 and CDR2: LGHNA and YSLEER. This CDR3 is 18 amino acids long. The chain's CDR3 is CASSQSGLAGWGTDTQYF. The DNA for the CDR3 is TGCGCCAGCAGCCAATCAGGGCTAGCGGGATGGGGCACAGATACGCAGTATTTT.

This CDR3 is CASSLGLAGVSEQYF. CDR3 coding DNA: TGCGCCAGCAGCCTAGGACTAGCGGGAGTTTCCGAGCAGTACTTC. V usage is TRBV5-1 and J usage is TRBJ2-7; TRBD2 aligns across 13 bases. Germline V gene sequence: CDR1 SGHRS, CDR2 YFSETQ. Trimming removed 4 bases from V and 6 bases from J; junction bases left unmatched: 7. CDR3 length: 15 amino acids.

This chain connects TRBV5-1 to TRBJ2-1, with TRBD2 matching 12 bases. V trimming: 4 bases; J trimming: 3 bases; junction bases outside the gene matches: 2. The CDR3 is 15 residues long. CDR1 is SGHRS and CDR2 is YFSETQ in the germline V gene. The chain's CDR3 is CASSEGLAGYNEQFF. The CDR3 nucleotides read TGCGCCAGCAGCGAGGGACTAGCGGGCTACAATGAGCAGTTCTTC.

This chain uses TRBV7-6 with TRBJ2-7; 10 bases map to TRBD1. The CDR3 is 14 residues long. The germline V gene encodes CDR1 SGHVS and CDR2 FNYEAQ. V dropped 4 bases and J dropped 3; count of bases not matched to a gene: 3. The CDR3 DNA sequence: TGTGCCAGCAGCTGGGGGGACAGGGGCTACGAGCAGTACTTC. Its translation is CASSWGDRGYEQYF.

This chain uses TRBV4-1 with TRBJ2-7, with unresolved D. CDR3 length: 13 residues. V shed 3 bases and J shed 2 bases, with 8 bases lying between them. CDR1 and CDR2 from the germline V gene are MGHRA and YSYEKL. The CDR3 coding sequence is TGCGCCAGCAGCCACTTTTCCGCCTACGAGCAGTACTTC. Translating it yields CASSHFSAYEQYF.